A selection of T cell receptor beta chains follows, all from one sample in a study of blood T cell repertoires in COVID-19. Data came from immunoSEQ multiplex PCR; TCRdb stores just in-frame clones and leaves some out. Among about 13,000 clones listed, about 91% were seen once. The sequencing input was peripheral blood. These receptor sequences come from a human donor in a cohort sampled during active COVID-19. Both conserved end residues are part of each CDR3. The D gene is left open where the match is weak. Not all rows give a size; the values are once, few, many and, for expanded clones, a class.

>-|TRBV7-8|-|TRBJ2-3
CASSSLRGGADTQYF
TGTGCCAGCAGCTCTCTAAGGGGGGGCGCAGATACGCAGTATTTT
>-|TRBV5-6|-|TRBJ2-2
CASSFIGELFF
TGTGCCAGCAGCTTCATCGGGGAGCTGTTTTTT
>-|TRBV9|-|TRBJ2-1
CASSGRGEVGNNEQFF
TGTGCCAGCAGCGGACGGGGAGAAGTCGGCAACAATGAGCAGTTCTTC
>few|TRBV6-5|TRBD1|TRBJ1-5
CASSRGQGAYQPQHF
TGTGCCAGCAGTAGAGGGCAGGGGGCGTATCAGCCCCAGCATTTT
>-|TRBV14|TRBD1|TRBJ2-5
CASSHTRDRGRSQETQYF
TGTGCCAGCAGCCATACCCGGGACAGGGGGCGCAGCCAAGAGACCCAGTACTTC
>-|TRBV11-2|-|TRBJ1-5
CASSLQSGGGNQPQHF
TGTGCCAGCAGCTTACAAAGCGGGGGCGGCAATCAGCCCCAGCATTTT
>-|TRBV7-8|TRBD2|TRBJ2-1
CASTLSAGERNEQFF
TGTGCCAGCACCCTGTCGGCGGGAGAGAGGAATGAGCAGTTCTTC
>-|TRBV5-1|-|TRBJ1-1
CASSLASGGGGFTEAFF
TGCGCCAGCAGCTTGGCCAGTGGAGGGGGAGGGTTTACTGAAGCTTTCTTT
>once|TRBV4-3|TRBD1|TRBJ2-7
CASSSGQGRYEQYF
TGCGCCAGCAGCTCCGGACAGGGTCGATACGAGCAGTACTTC
>-|TRBV14|TRBD1|TRBJ1-2
CASSDRDRGLPNYGYTF
TGTGCCAGCAGCGACCGGGACAGGGGGCTTCCTAACTATGGCTACACCTTC
>-|TRBV14|-|TRBJ2-5
CASSQATVLGKETQYF
TGTGCCAGCAGCCAAGCAACGGTTCTCGGGAAAGAGACCCAGTACTTC
>-|TRBV9|TRBD1|TRBJ2-5
CASSGRTGAGETQYF
TGTGCCAGCAGCGGACGGACAGGGGCGGGGGAGACCCAGTACTTC
>-|TRBV5-1|-|TRBJ2-5
CASSLSRVQETQYF
TGCGCCAGCAGCTTGAGCAGGGTACAAGAGACCCAGTACTTC
>-|TRBV7-2|-|TRBJ2-1
CASSLGWSGNEQFF
TGTGCCAGCAGCTTAGGTTGGTCGGGTAATGAGCAGTTCTTC
>-|TRBV27|TRBD1|TRBJ2-7
CASSTHGLDRVYEQYF
TGTGCCAGCAGTACACATGGGCTTGACAGGGTCTACGAGCAGTACTTC
>-|TRBV9|TRBD2|TRBJ2-3
CASNRAGVSTDTQYF
TGTGCCAGCAACCGAGCGGGAGTAAGCACAGATACGCAGTATTTT
>once|TRBV28|TRBD1|TRBJ1-1
CASSLQDRGQNSEAFF
TGTGCCAGCAGTTTACAGGACAGGGGGCAAAACTCTGAAGCTTTCTTT
>-|TRBV11-2|TRBD1|TRBJ2-1
CASSSEVGTGYNEQFF
TGTGCCAGCAGCTCTGAGGTGGGGACAGGGTACAATGAGCAGTTCTTC
>-|TRBV18|TRBD1|TRBJ1-2
CASSPFPGPGQNYGYTF
TGTGCCAGCTCACCATTTCCCGGCCCGGGACAGAACTATGGCTACACCTTC
>-|TRBV2|-|TRBJ2-2
CASNTGTNTGELFF
TGTGCCAGCAACACCGGGACTAACACCGGGGAGCTGTTTTTT
>once|TRBV28|-|TRBJ2-7
CASSYPGAYEQYF
TGTGCCAGCAGTTATCCGGGGGCCTACGAGCAGTACTTC
>once|TRBV9|-|TRBJ2-1
CASSATQGREQFF
TGTGCCAGCAGCGCCACACAGGGAAGGGAGCAGTTCTTC
>-|TRBV4-1|TRBD1|TRBJ2-5
CASSRQGLETQYF
TGCGCCAGCAGCCGACAGGGATTAGAGACCCAGTACTTC
>-|TRBV5-4|TRBD1|TRBJ2-7
CASSLDGTGNYEQYF
TGTGCCAGCAGCCTGGATGGGACAGGGAACTACGAGCAGTACTTC
>-|TRBV6-6|-|TRBJ1-5
CASSYTTGVNQPQHF
TGTGCCAGCAGCTATACTACGGGGGTAAATCAGCCCCAGCATTTT
>-|TRBV27|-|TRBJ1-2
CASRGARYGYTF
TGTGCCAGCAGAGGGGCACGGTATGGCTACACCTTC
>-|TRBV19|-|TRBJ1-1
CASSTHRDTEAFF
TGTGCCAGTAGTACCCACAGGGACACTGAAGCTTTCTTT
>-|TRBV20-1|-|TRBJ1-2
CSASLQALFGYTF
TGCAGTGCTAGTTTACAGGCCCTCTTTGGCTACACCTTC
>-|TRBV5-6|TRBD1|TRBJ2-1
CASSQGQVYNEQFF
TGTGCCAGCAGTCAGGGACAGGTATACAATGAGCAGTTCTTC
>-|TRBV13|TRBD1|TRBJ1-1
CASSWDRVETEAFF
TGTGCCAGCAGCTGGGACAGGGTTGAGACTGAAGCTTTCTTT
>-|TRBV14|TRBD2|TRBJ2-3
CASSHNLGDLVKREGPTDTQYF
TGTGCCAGCAGCCATAACCTCGGGGATTTGGTTAAGCGGGAGGGACCCACAGATACGCAGTATTTT
>-|TRBV6-5|TRBD2|TRBJ2-3
CASRQLAGVTDTQYF
TGTGCCAGCAGACAACTAGCGGGAGTCACAGATACGCAGTATTTT
>-|TRBV4-1|-|TRBJ2-7
CASSQAGLGEQYF
TGCGCCAGCAGCCAAGCGGGACTCGGGGAGCAGTACTTC
>-|TRBV7-2|-|TRBJ2-1
CASSFQFALRRGNEQFF
TGTGCCAGCAGCTTTCAGTTTGCGCTCCGACGCGGCAATGAGCAGTTCTTC
>-|TRBV19|TRBD2|TRBJ2-3
CASSIAGGPSDTQYF
TGTGCCAGTAGTATCGCGGGAGGGCCATCAGATACGCAGTATTTT
>-|TRBV10-1|-|TRBJ2-5
CASSDLGQTQYF
TGCGCCAGCAGTGATCTTGGCCAGACCCAGTACTTC
>-|TRBV2|-|TRBJ2-2
CASKGGWSTGELFF
TGTGCCAGCAAAGGGGGTTGGAGCACCGGGGAGCTGTTTTTT
>-|TRBV28|-|TRBJ2-1
CASSLSLAEQFF
TGTGCCAGCAGTTTATCTCTAGCGGAGCAGTTCTTC
>-|TRBV19|TRBD1|TRBJ1-1
CASSIRDRRAEAFF
TGTGCCAGTAGTATTAGGGACAGGAGAGCTGAAGCTTTCTTT
>-|TRBV6-4|-|TRBJ2-2
CASSDSSGGGELFF
TGTGCCAGCAGTGACTCGAGTGGCGGCGGGGAGCTGTTTTTT
>-|TRBV7-2|TRBD1|TRBJ2-3
CASRMDRGRTDTQYF
TGTGCCAGCAGGATGGACAGGGGCCGCACAGATACGCAGTATTTT
>-|TRBV19|TRBD1|TRBJ2-5
CASSMTGSQETQYF
TGTGCCAGTAGTATGACAGGGTCTCAAGAGACCCAGTACTTC
>once|TRBV3-1/TRBV3-2|TRBD1|TRBJ2-5
CASSQSGTAETQYF
TGTGCCAGCAGCCAATCCGGGACAGCAGAGACCCAGTACTTC
>-|TRBV6-2/TRBV6-3|TRBD1|TRBJ2-1
CASSYSEEGAWNEQFF
TGTGCCAGCAGTTACAGTGAAGAGGGGGCCTGGAATGAGCAGTTCTTC
>-|TRBV20-1|TRBD1|TRBJ2-5
CSASRPGTGQETQYF
TGCAGTGCTAGTCGACCCGGGACAGGACAAGAGACCCAGTACTTC